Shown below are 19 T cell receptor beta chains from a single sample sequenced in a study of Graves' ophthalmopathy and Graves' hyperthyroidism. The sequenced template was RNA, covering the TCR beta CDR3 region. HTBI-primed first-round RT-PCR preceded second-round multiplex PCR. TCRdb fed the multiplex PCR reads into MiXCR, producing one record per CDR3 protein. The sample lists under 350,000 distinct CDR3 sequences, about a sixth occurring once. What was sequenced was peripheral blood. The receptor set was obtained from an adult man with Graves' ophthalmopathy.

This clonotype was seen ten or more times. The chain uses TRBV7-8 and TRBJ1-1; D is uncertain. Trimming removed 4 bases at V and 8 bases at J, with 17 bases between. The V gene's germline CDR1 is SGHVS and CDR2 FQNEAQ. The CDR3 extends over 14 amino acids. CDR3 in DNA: TGTGCCAGCAGCTACAGAAGAGACCGAGGCGAAGCTTTCTTT. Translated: CASSYRRDRGEAFF.

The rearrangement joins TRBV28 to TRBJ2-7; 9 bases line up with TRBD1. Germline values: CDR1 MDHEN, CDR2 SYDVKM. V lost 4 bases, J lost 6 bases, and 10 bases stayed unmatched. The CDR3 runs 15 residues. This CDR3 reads CASSSTGTGTSEQYF. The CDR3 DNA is TGTGCCAGCAGTTCAACCGGGACAGGGACCTCCGAGCAGTACTTC.

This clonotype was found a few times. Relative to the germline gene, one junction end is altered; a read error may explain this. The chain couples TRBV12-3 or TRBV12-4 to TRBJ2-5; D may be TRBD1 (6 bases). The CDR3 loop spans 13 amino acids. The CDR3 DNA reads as TGTGCCAGAAGTCCAGGGGCAGGGGAGACTCAGTACTTC. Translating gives CARSPGAGETQYF.

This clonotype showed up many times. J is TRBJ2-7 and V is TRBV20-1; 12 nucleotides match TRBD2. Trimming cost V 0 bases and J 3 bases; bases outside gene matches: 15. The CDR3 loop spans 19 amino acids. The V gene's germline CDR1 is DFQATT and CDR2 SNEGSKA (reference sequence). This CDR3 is CSARDYERLAGEGFYEQYF. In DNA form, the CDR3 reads TGCAGTGCTAGAGATTACGAGCGACTAGCGGGGGAGGGGTTCTACGAGCAGTACTTC.

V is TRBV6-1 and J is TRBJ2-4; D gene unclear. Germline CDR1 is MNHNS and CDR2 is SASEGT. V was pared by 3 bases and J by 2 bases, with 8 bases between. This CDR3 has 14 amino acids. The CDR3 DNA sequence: TGTGCCAGCAGTGACGGGCTCACCAAAAACATTCAGTACTTC. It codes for CASSDGLTKNIQYF.

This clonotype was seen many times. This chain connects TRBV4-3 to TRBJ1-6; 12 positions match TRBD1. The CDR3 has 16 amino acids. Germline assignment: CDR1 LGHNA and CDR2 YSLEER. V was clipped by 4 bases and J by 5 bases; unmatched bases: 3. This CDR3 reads CASSLGTGGNNSPLHF. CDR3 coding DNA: TGCGCCAGCAGCCTCGGGACAGGGGGCAATAATTCACCCCTCCACTTT.

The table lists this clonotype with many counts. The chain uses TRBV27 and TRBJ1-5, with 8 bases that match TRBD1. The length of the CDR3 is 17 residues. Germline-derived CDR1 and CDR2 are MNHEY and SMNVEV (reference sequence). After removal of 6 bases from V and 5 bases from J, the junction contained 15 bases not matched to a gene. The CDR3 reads CASRKGGGDRGHQPQHF. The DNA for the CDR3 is TGTGCCAGCAGAAAGGGGGGGGGCGACAGGGGTCATCAGCCCCAGCATTTT.

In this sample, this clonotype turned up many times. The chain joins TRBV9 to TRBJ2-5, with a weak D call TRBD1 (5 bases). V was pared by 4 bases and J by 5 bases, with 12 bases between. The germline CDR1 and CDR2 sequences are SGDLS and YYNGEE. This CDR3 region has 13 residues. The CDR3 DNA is TGTGCCAGCAGCTTCTCGGCAGGGGAGACCCAGTACTTC. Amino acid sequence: CASSFSAGETQYF.

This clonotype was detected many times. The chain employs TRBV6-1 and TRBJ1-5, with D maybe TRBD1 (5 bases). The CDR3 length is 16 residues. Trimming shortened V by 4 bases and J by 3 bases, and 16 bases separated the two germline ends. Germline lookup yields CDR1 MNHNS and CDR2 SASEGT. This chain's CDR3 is CASSGLGGINNQPQHF. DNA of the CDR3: TGTGCCAGCAGTGGGTTGGGGGGGATAAACAATCAGCCCCAGCATTTT.

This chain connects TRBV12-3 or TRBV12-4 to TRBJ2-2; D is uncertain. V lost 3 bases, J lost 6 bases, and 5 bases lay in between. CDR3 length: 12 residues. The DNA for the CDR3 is TGTGCCAGCAGTTTCGGGCCCGGGGAGCTGTTTTTT. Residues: CASSFGPGELFF.

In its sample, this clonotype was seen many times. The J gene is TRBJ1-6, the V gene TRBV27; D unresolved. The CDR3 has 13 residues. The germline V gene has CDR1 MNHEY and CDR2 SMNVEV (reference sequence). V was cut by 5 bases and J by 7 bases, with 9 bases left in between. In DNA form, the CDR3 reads TGTGCCAGCAGTCCCAGACACAATTCACCCCTCCACTTT. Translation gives CASSPRHNSPLHF.

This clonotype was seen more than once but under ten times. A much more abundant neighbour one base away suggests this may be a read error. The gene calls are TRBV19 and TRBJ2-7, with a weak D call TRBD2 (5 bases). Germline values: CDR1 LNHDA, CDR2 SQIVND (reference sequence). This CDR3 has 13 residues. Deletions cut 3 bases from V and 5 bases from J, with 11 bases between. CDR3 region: CASSMVGSDEQYF. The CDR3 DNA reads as TGTGCCAGTAGTATGGTAGGGAGCGACGAGCAGTACTTC.

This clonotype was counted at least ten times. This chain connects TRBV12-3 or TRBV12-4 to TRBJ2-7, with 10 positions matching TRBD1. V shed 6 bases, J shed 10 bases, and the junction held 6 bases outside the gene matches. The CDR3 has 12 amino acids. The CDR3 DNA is TGTGCCAGCAGCCTGGGACAGGGGAAACAGTACTTC. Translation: CASSLGQGKQYF.

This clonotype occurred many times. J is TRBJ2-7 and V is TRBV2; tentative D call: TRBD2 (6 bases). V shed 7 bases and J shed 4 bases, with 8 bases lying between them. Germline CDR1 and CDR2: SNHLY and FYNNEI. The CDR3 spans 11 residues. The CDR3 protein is CASIGGYEQYF. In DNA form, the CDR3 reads TGTGCCAGCATAGGAGGGTACGAGCAGTACTTC. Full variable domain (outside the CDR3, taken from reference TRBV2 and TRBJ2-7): EPEVTQTPSHQVTQMGQEVILRCVPISNHLYFYWYRQILGQKVEFLVSFYNNEISEKSEIFDDQFSVERPDGSNFTLKIRSTKLEDSAMYFCASIGGYEQYFGPGTRLTVT.

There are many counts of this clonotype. The CDR3 here is CASSDGRSPLHF. The CDR3 DNA is TGTGCCAGCAGTGACGGGCGCTCACCCCTCCACTTT. This chain connects TRBV6-1 to TRBJ1-6; D unresolved. Trimming removed 3 bases at V and 10 bases at J, with 7 bases between. In germline, CDR1 is MNHNS, CDR2 SASEGT. The CDR3 extends over 12 amino acids.

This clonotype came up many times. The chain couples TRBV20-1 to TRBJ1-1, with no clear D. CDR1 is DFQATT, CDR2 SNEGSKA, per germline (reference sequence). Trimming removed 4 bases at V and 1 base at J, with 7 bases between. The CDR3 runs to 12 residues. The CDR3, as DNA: TGCAGTGCTAAAGTACAGAACACTGAAGCTTTCTTT. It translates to CSAKVQNTEAFF.

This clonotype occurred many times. In DNA form, the CDR3 reads TGTGCCAGCAGGACCGGACAGACAGATACGCAGTATTTT. It is translated as CASRTGQTDTQYF. J is TRBJ2-3 and V is TRBV28; D perhaps matches TRBD1 (6 bases). V was clipped by 6 bases and J by 3 bases, with 10 bases between them. The length of the CDR3 is 13 residues. Germline CDR1 reads MDHEN; CDR2 reads SYDVKM. Together with reference TRBV28 and TRBJ2-3, the CDR3 gives the full variable domain: DVKVTQSSRYLVKRTGEKVFLECVQDMDHENMFWYRQDPGLGLRLIYFSYDVKMKEKGDIPEGYSVSREKKERFSLILESASTNQTSMYLCASRTGQTDTQYFGPGTRLTVL.

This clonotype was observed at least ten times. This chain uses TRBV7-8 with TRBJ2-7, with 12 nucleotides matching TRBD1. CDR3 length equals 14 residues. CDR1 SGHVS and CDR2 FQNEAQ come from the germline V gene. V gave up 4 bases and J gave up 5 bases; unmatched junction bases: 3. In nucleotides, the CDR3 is TGTGCCAGCAGCTGGGGACAGGGGGCTCACGAGCAGTACTTC. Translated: CASSWGQGAHEQYF.

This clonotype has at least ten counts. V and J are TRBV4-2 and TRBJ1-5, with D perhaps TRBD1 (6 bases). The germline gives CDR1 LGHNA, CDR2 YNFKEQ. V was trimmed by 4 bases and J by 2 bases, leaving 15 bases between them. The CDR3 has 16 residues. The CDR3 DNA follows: TGTGCCAGCAGCCCCGTTTACAGGGATGGCAATCAGCCCCAGCATTTT. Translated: CASSPVYRDGNQPQHF.